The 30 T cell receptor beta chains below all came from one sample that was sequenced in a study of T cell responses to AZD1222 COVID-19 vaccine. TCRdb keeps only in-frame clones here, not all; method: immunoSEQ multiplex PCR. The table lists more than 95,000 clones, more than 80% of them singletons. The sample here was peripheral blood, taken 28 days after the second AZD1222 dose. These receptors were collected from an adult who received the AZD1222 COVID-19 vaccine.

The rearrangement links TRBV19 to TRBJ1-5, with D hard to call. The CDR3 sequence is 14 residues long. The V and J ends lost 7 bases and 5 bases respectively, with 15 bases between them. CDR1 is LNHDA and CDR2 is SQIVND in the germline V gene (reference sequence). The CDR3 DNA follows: TGTGCCAGTACCTCCCGGGGAGGCGATCAGCCCCAGCATTTT. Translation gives CASTSRGGDQPQHF.

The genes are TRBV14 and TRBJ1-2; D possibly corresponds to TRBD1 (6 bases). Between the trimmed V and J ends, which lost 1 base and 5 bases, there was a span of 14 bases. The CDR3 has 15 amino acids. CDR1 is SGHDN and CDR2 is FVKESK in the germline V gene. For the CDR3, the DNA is TGTGCCAGCAGCCAAGCGTGGCGGGGGGCATATGGCTACACCTTC. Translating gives CASSQAWRGAYGYTF.

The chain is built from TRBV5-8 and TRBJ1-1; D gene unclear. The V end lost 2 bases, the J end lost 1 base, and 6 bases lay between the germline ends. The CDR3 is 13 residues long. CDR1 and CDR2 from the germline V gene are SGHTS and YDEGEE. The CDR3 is CASSFSTNTEAFF. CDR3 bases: TGTGCCAGCAGCTTCAGCACGAACACTGAAGCTTTCTTT.

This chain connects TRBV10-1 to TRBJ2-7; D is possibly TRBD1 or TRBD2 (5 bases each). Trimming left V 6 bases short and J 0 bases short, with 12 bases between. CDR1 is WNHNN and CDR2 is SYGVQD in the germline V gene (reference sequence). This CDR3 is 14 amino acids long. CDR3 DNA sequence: TGCGCCAGCAGCCGGGACCAGAGCTCCTACGAGCAGTACTTC. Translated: CASSRDQSSYEQYF.

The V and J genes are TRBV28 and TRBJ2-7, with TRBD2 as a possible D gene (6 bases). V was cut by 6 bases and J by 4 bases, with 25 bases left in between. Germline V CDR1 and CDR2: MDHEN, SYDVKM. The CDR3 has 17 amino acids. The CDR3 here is CASSLGLPGGVEYEQYF. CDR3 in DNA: TGTGCCAGCAGCCTAGGGCTACCCGGGGGTGTTGAGTACGAGCAGTACTTC.

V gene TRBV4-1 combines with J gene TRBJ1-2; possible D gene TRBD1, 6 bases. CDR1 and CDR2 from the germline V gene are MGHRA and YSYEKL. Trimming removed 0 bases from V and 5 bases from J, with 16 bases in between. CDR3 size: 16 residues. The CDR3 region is CASSQESRGQTYGYTF. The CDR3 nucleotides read TGCGCCAGCAGCCAAGAATCCCGCGGACAGACTTATGGCTACACCTTC.

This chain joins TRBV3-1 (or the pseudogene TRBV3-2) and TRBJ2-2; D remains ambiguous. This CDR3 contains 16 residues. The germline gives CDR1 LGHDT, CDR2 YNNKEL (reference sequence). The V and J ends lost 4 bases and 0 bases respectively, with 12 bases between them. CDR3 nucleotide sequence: TGTGCCAGCAGCCCTTCGACACTTACGAACACCGGGGAGCTGTTTTTT. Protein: CASSPSTLTNTGELFF.

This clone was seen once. In DNA form, the CDR3 reads TGTGCCAGCAGCCACGTACTAGCGGGAAGCACAGATACGCAGTATTTT. Its protein is CASSHVLAGSTDTQYF. This chain joins TRBV7-2 and TRBJ2-3; 10 bases are shared with TRBD2. CDR1 and CDR2 from the germline V gene are SGHTA and FQGNSA. The trim removed 5 bases at V and 0 bases at J, leaving 5 bases unmatched. The CDR3 has 16 residues.

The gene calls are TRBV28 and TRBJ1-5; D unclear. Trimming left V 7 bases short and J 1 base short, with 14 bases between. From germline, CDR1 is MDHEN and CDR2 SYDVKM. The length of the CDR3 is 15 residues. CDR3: CASNRAGISNQPQHF. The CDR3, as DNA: TGTGCCAGCAACCGGGCCGGCATCAGCAATCAGCCCCAGCATTTT.

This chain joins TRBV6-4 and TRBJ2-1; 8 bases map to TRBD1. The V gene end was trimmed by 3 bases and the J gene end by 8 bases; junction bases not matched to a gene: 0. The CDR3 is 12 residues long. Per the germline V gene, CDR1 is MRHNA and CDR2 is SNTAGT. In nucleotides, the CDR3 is TGTGCCAGCAGTGAACAGGGGGATGAGCAGTTCTTC. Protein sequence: CASSEQGDEQFF.

The DNA for the CDR3 is TGCGCCAGCAGCTTGAAAGGTGCAGGGGGCCCTGAGCAGTTCTTC. Its translation is CASSLKGAGGPEQFF. The chain is built from TRBV5-1 and TRBJ2-1; TRBD1 matches at 8 bases. Looked up from germline, CDR1 is SGHRS and CDR2 is YFSETQ. This CDR3 spans 15 amino acids. Unmatched junction bases numbered 9, after V lost 1 base and J lost 9 bases. Variable domain in full (rest from reference TRBV5-1 and TRBJ2-1): KAGVTQTPRYLIKTRGQQVTLSCSPISGHRSVSWYQQTPGQGLQFLFEYFSETQRNKGNFPGRFSGRQFSNSRSEMNVSTLELGDSALYLCASSLKGAGGPEQFFGPGTRLTVL.

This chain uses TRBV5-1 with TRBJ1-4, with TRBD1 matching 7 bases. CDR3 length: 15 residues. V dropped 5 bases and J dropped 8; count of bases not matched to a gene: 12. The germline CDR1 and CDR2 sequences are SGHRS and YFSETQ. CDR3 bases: TGCGCCAGCAGGGATCAGGGGGTTGAAGGGGAAAAACTGTTTTTT. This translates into CASRDQGVEGEKLFF.

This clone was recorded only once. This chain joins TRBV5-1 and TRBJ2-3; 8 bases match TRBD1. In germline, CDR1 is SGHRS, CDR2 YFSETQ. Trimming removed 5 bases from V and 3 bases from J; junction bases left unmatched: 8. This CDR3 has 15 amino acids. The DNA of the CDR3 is TGCGCCAGCAGGACTACAGGGGGAGGAACAGATACGCAGTATTTT. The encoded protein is CASRTTGGGTDTQYF.

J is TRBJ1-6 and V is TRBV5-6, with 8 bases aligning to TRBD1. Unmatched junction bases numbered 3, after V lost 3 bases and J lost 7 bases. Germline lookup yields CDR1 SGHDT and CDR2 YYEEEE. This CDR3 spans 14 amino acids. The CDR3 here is CASSWGQDNSPLHF. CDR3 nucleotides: TGTGCCAGCAGCTGGGGACAGGACAATTCACCCCTCCACTTT. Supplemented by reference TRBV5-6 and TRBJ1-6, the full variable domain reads DAGVTQSPTHLIKTRGQQVTLRCSPKSGHDTVSWYQQALGQGPQFIFQYYEEEERQRGNFPDRFSGHQFPNYSSELNVNALLLGDSALYLCASSWGQDNSPLHFGNGTRLTVT.

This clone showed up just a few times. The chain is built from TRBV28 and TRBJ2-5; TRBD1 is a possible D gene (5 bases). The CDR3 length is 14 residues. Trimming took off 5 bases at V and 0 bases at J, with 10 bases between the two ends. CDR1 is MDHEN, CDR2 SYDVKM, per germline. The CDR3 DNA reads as TGTGCCAGCAGTCTCCCAGGGAACCAAGAGACCCAGTACTTC. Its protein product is CASSLPGNQETQYF.

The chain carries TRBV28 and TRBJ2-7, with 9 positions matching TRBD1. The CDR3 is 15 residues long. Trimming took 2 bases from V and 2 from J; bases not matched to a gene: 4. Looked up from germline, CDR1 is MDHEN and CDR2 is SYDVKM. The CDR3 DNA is TGTGCCAGCAGTTTACCCGGGACAGGGACCTACGAGCAGTACTTC. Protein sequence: CASSLPGTGTYEQYF.

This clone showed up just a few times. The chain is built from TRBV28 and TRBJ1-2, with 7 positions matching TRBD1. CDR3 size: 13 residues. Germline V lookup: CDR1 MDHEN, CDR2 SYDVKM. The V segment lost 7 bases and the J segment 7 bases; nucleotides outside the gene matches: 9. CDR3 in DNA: TGTGCCAGCATCCAGGGGGTCGCGGGTGGCTACACCTTC. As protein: CASIQGVAGGYTF.

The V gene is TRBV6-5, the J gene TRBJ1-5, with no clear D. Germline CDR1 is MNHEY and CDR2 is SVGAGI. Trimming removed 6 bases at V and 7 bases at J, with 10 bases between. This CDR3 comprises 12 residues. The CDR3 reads CASRAQLQPQHF. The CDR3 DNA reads TGTGCCAGCAGGGCACAGTTGCAGCCCCAGCATTTT.

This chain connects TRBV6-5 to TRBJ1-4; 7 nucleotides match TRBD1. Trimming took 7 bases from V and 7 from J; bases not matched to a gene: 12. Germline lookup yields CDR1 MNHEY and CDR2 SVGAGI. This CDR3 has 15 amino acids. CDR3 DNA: TGTGCCAGCAAACGACCGACAGGGAGCGGTGAAAAACTGTTTTTT. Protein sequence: CASKRPTGSGEKLFF.

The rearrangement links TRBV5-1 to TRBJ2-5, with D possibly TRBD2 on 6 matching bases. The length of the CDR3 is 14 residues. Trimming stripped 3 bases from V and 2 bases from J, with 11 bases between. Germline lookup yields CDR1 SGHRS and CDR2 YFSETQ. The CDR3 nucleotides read TGCGCCAGCAGCTCGGAGGGGCGGCAAGAGACCCAGTACTTC. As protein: CASSSEGRQETQYF.

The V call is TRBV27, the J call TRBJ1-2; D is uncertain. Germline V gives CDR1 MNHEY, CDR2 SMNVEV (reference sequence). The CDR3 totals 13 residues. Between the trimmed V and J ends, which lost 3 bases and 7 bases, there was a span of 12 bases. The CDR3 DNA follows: TGTGCCAGCAGTTTCCCCGCTGGAGTTGGCTACACCTTC. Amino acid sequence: CASSFPAGVGYTF.

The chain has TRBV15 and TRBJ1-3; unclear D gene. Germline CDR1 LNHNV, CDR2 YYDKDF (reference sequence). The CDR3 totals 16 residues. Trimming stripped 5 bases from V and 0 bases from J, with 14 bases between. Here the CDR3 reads CATSGSIQHSGNTIYF. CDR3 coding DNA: TGTGCCACCAGCGGCAGTATACAGCACTCTGGAAACACCATATATTTT.

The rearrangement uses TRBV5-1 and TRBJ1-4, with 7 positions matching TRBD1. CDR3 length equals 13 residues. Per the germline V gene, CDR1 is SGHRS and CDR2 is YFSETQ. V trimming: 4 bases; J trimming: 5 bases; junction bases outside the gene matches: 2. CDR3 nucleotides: TGCGCCAGCAGCGAACAGGGGAATGAAAAACTGTTTTTT. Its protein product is CASSEQGNEKLFF.

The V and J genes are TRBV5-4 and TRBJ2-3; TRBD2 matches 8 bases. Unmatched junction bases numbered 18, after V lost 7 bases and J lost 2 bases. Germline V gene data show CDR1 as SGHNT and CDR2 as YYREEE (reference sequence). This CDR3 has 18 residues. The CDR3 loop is CASGLTHGGGPSTDTQYF. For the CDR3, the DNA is TGTGCCAGCGGACTTACCCATGGCGGGGGGCCGTCCACAGATACGCAGTATTTT.

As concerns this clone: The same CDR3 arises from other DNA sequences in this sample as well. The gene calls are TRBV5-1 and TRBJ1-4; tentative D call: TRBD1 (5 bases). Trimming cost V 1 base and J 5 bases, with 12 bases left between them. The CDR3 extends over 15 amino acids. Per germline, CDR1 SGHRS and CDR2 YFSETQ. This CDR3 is CASSLYGGPNEKLFF. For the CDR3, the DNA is TGCGCCAGCAGCTTGTATGGGGGACCCAATGAAAAACTGTTTTTT.

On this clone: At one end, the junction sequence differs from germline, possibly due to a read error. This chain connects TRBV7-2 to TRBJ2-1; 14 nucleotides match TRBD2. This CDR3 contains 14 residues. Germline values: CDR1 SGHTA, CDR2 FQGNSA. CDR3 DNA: TGTGCCAGCAGCTTAGCCGGGACTAGCGGGAGCGTGGTCTTC. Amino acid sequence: CASSLAGTSGSVVF.

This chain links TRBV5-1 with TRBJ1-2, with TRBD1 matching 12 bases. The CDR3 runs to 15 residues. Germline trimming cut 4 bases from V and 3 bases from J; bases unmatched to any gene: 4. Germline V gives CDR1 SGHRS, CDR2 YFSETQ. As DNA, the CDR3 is TGCGCCAGCAGCAAAGGGACAGGGGGCGACTATGGCTACACCTTC. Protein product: CASSKGTGGDYGYTF.

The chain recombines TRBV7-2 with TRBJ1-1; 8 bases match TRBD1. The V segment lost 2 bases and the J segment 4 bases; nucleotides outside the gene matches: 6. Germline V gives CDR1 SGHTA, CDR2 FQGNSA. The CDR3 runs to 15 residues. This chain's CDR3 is CASSLSSGGFTEAFF. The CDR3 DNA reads TGTGCCAGCAGCTTATCATCAGGGGGCTTCACTGAAGCTTTCTTT.

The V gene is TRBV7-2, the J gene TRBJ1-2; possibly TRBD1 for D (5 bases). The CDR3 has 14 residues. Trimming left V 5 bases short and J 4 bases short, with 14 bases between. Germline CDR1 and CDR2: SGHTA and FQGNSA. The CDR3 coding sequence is TGTGCCAGCAGCACCCAAAGGGGAGGCTATGGCTACACCTTC. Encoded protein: CASSTQRGGYGYTF.

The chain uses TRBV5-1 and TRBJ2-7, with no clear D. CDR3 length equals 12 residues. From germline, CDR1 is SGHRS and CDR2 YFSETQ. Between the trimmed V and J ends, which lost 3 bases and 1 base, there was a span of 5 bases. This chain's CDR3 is CASSSFSYEQYF. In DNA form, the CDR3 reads TGCGCCAGCAGCTCCTTTTCCTACGAGCAGTACTTC. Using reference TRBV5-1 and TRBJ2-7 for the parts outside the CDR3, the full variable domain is KAGVTQTPRYLIKTRGQQVTLSCSPISGHRSVSWYQQTPGQGLQFLFEYFSETQRNKGNFPGRFSGRQFSNSRSEMNVSTLELGDSALYLCASSSFSYEQYFGPGTRLTVT.